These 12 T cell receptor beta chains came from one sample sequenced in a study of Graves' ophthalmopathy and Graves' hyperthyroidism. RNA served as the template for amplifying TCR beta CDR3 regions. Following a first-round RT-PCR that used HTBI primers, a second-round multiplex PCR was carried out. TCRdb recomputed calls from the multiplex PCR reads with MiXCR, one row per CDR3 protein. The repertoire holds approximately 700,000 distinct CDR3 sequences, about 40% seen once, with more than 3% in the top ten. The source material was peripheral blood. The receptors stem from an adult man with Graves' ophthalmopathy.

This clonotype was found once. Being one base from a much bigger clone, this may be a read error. CDR3: CACSIGISYEQYF. The CDR3 region has the DNA TGTGCCTGTAGTATCGGGATATCCTACGAGCAGTACTTC. The chain has TRBV19 and TRBJ2-7, with a tentative D call TRBD2 (5 bases). Germline-derived CDR1 and CDR2 are LNHDA and SQIVND (reference sequence). The CDR3 consists of 13 residues.

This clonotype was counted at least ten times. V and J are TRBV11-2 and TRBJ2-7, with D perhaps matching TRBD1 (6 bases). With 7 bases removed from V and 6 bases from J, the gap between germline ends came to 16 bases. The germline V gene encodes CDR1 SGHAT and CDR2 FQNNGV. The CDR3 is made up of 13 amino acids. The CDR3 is CASMRMQGSEQYF. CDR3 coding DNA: TGTGCCAGCATGCGTATGCAGGGGAGCGAGCAGTACTTC.

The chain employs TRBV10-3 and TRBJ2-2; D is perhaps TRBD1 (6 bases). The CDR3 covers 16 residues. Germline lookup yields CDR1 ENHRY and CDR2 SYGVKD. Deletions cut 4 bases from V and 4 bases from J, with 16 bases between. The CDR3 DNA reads TGTGCCATCAGTGCTAAGGACAGTTTTCTCACCGGGGAGCTGTTTTTT. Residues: CAISAKDSFLTGELFF.

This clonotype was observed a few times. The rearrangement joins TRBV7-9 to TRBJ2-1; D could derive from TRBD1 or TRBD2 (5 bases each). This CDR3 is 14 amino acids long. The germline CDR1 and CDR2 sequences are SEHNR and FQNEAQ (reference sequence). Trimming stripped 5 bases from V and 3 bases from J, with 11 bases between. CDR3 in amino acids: CASSPRDLYNEQFF. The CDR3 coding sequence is TGTGCCAGCAGCCCCCGGGACCTCTACAATGAGCAGTTCTTC.

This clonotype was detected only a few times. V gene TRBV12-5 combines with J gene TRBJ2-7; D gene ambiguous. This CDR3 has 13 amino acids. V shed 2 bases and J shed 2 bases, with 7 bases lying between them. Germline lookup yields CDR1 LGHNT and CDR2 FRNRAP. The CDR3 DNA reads TGTGCTAGTGGTTTGAACGGTGCCTACGAGCAGTACTTC. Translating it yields CASGLNGAYEQYF.

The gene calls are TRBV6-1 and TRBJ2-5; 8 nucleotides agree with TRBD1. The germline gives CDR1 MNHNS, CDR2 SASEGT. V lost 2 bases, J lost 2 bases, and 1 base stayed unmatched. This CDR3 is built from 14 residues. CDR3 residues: CASSEQGAQETQYF. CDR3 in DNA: TGTGCCAGCAGTGAACAGGGGGCTCAAGAGACCCAGTACTTC.

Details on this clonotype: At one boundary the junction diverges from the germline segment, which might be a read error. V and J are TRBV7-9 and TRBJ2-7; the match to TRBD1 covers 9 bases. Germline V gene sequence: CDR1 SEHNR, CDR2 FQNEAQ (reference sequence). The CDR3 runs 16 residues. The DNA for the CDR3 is TGCGCCGGCAGCCAATTAAGGGACAGGGAGGTCGACGAGCAGTACTTC. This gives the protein CAGSQLRDREVDEQYF.

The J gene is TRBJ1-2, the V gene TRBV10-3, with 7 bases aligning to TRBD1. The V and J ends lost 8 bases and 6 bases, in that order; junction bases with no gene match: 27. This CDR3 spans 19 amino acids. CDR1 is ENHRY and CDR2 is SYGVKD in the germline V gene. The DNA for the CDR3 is TGTGCCATCTCACTTCGGGGAGACACCGGGACAGCGGTCTATGATGGCTACACCTTC. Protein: CAISLRGDTGTAVYDGYTF.

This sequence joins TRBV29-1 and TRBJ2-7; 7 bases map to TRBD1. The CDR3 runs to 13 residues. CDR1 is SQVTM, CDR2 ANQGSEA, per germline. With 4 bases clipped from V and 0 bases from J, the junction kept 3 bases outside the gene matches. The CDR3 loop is CSVGTGFSYEQYF. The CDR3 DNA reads TGCAGCGTTGGGACAGGCTTCTCCTACGAGCAGTACTTC.

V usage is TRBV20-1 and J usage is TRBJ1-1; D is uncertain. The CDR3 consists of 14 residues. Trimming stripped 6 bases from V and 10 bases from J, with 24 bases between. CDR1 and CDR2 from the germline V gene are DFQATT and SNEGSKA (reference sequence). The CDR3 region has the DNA TGCAGTGCCAGCAGTTACGACGGACGTCAACGAGCTTTCTTT. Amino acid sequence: CSASSYDGRQRAFF.

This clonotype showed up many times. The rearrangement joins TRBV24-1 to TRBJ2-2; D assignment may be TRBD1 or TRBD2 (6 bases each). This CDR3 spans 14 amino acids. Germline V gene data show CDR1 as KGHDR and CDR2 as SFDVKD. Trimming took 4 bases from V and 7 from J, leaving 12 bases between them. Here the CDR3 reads CATSESGGHGELFF. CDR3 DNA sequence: TGTGCCACCAGTGAGTCCGGGGGCCACGGGGAGCTGTTTTTT.

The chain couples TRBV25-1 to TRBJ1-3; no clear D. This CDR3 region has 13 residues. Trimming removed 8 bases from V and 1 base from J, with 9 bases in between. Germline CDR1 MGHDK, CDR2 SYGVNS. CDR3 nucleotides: TGTGCCAGCGTTGAAGGGTCTGGAAACACCATATATTTT. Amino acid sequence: CASVEGSGNTIYF.